The 22 T cell receptor beta chains presented below share a single source sample, sequenced in a study of T-cell reconstitution after alpha-beta-depleted transplantation in children. This sample's TCRbeta library carried unique molecular identifier barcodes. Via MiXCR, TCRdb re-called the PCR reads, giving one row per CDR3 protein. The repertoire has about 510,000 distinct CDR3 sequences, 10% to 12% of them found once; the top ten carry 13% to 15%. The sample was PBMCs, mostly from graft donor cells, taken 180 days after TCRalphabeta/CD19-depleted stem cell transplant. These receptors were taken from a female patient under 10 years old who had a stem cell transplant for aplastic anemia, so the T cells may come from the graft donor.

The chain carries TRBV4-3 and TRBJ2-3; 10 bases are a match to TRBD2. CDR3 size: 18 residues. V lost 4 bases, J lost 4 bases, and 14 bases stayed unmatched. From germline, CDR1 is LGHNA and CDR2 YSLEER. CDR3 in DNA: TGCGCCAGCAGCCCCCATCCTTTAAGCGGGAGGGGGCCAGATACGCAGTATTTT. Protein: CASSPHPLSGRGPDTQYF.

The J gene is TRBJ1-5, the V gene TRBV27; D is unresolved. Germline CDR1 is MNHEY and CDR2 is SMNVEV (reference sequence). Trimming cost V 5 bases and J 2 bases, with 10 bases left between them. The CDR3 sequence is 14 residues long. The CDR3 loop is CASSPGRGNQPQHF. CDR3 sequence (DNA): TGTGCCAGCAGTCCCGGCCGGGGCAATCAGCCCCAGCATTTT.

This clonotype was picked up a small number of times. V gene TRBV12-3 or TRBV12-4 combines with J gene TRBJ2-3; unclear D gene. CDR3 size: 15 residues. Trimming removed 4 bases from V and 4 bases from J, with 15 bases in between. The CDR3 region is CASSSGRRWADTQYF. DNA of the CDR3: TGTGCCAGCAGTTCCGGCCGACGCTGGGCAGATACGCAGTATTTT.

V is TRBV5-1 and J is TRBJ1-2; possible D gene TRBD1, 6 bases. The CDR3 totals 14 residues. In germline, CDR1 is SGHRS, CDR2 YFSETQ. Trimming took off 3 bases at V and 4 bases at J, with 13 bases between the two ends. This CDR3 is CASSSGDLLYGYTF. The CDR3 nucleotides read TGCGCCAGCAGCTCAGGGGACCTCCTCTATGGCTACACCTTC.

This clonotype occurred a few times. The rearrangement joins TRBV11-2 to TRBJ2-5; 14 bases are a match to TRBD2. Per germline, CDR1 SGHAT and CDR2 FQNNGV. This CDR3 region has 18 residues. V was pared by 3 bases and J by 1 base, with 7 bases of the junction left unmatched. Here the CDR3 DNA reads TGTGCCAGCAGCTTGAGGACTAGCGGGAGGAACTTCCAAGAGACCCAGTACTTC. Encoded protein: CASSLRTSGRNFQETQYF.

The V and J genes are TRBV6-5 and TRBJ1-1, with TRBD1 matching over 8 bases. Looked up from germline, CDR1 is MNHEY and CDR2 is SVGAGI. After removal of 0 bases from V and 2 bases from J, the junction contained 5 bases not matched to a gene. The CDR3 length is 16 residues. The CDR3 loop is CASSYSAGGLNTEAFF. CDR3 DNA: TGTGCCAGCAGTTACTCAGCAGGGGGCCTCAACACTGAAGCTTTCTTT.

DNA of the CDR3: TGCGCCAGCAGCTTGGGGCTACTAGCAAGCTCCTACAATGAGCAGTTCTTC. Translation gives CASSLGLLASSYNEQFF. The gene calls are TRBV5-1 and TRBJ2-1, with a weak D call TRBD2 (6 bases). CDR1 and CDR2 from the germline V gene are SGHRS and YFSETQ. The CDR3 is 17 amino acids. V dropped 0 bases and J dropped 0 bases, with 13 bases sitting between them.

The chain uses TRBV27 and TRBJ2-1; 10 bases fit TRBD2. Germline CDR1 MNHEY, CDR2 SMNVEV (reference sequence). With 5 bases clipped from V and 5 bases from J, the junction kept 6 bases outside the gene matches. CDR3 length: 15 amino acids. The CDR3 loop is CASSVSTSGNNEQFF. In DNA form, the CDR3 reads TGTGCCAGCAGTGTTAGCACTAGCGGGAACAATGAGCAGTTCTTC.

The chain combines TRBV20-1 with TRBJ2-2; maybe TRBD2 (5 bases). CDR3 size: 14 residues. V shed 3 bases and J shed 1 base, with 9 bases lying between them. Germline V CDR1 and CDR2: DFQATT, SNEGSKA (reference sequence). The CDR3 reads CSASAAENTGELFF. The CDR3 nucleotides read TGCAGTGCTAGTGCAGCGGAGAACACCGGGGAGCTGTTTTTT.

The V gene is TRBV28, the J gene TRBJ1-1, with TRBD1 as a possible D gene (6 bases). Germline lookup yields CDR1 MDHEN and CDR2 SYDVKM. The CDR3 has 15 residues. Trimming took 0 bases from V and 6 from J, leaving 14 bases between them. The CDR3 sequence is CASSLWVGGGAEAFF. CDR3 in DNA: TGTGCCAGCAGTTTATGGGTCGGAGGGGGGGCTGAAGCTTTCTTT.

The chain has TRBV12-3 or TRBV12-4 and TRBJ1-2; D gene unclear. Trimming stripped 2 bases from V and 5 bases from J, with 9 bases between. The CDR3 extends over 13 amino acids. CDR3 sequence: CASSLNSAYGYTF. The CDR3 DNA sequence: TGTGCCAGCAGTTTAAACTCGGCTTATGGCTACACCTTC.

This clonotype was observed a handful of times. The CDR3, as DNA: TGTGCCAGCAGCCGATTACAGTATAATGAAAAACTGTTTTTT. Translating it yields CASSRLQYNEKLFF. The chain joins TRBV14 to TRBJ1-4; D unresolved. The V end was cut by 4 bases, the J end by 4 bases, with 10 bases between. This CDR3 spans 14 amino acids. Per the germline V gene, CDR1 is SGHDN and CDR2 is FVKESK.

V is TRBV7-9 and J is TRBJ2-2; D may be TRBD1 or TRBD2 (5 bases each). Trimming shortened V by 5 bases and J by 3 bases, and 13 bases separated the two germline ends. The CDR3 length is 15 residues. The germline CDR1 and CDR2 sequences are SEHNR and FQNEAQ (reference sequence). CDR3 nucleotides: TGTGCCAGCAGCCTCCGGGACGGGTACACCGGGGAGCTGTTTTTT. It is translated as CASSLRDGYTGELFF. Combining the CDR3 with reference TRBV7-9 and TRBJ2-2 gives the whole variable domain DTGVSQNPRHKITKRGQNVTFRCDPISEHNRLYWYRQTLGQGPEFLTYFQNEAQLEKSRLLSDRFSAERPKGSFSTLEIQRTEQGDSAMYLCASSLRDGYTGELFFGEGSRLTVL.

This clonotype was picked up a small number of times. J is TRBJ2-7 and V is TRBV28, with TRBD1 identical over 7 bases. The CDR3 consists of 14 residues. Germline trimming cut 5 bases from V and 0 bases from J; bases unmatched to any gene: 4. Germline-derived CDR1 and CDR2 are MDHEN and SYDVKM. CDR3 bases: TGTGCCAGCAGTGGAACAGGGGACTCCTACGAGCAGTACTTC. Protein: CASSGTGDSYEQYF.

The CDR3 DNA reads TGCAGTGCTAGAGATCCGACAGGGAGGGGGACTGAAGCTTTCTTT. Translation: CSARDPTGRGTEAFF. V gene TRBV20-1 combines with J gene TRBJ1-1; the match to TRBD1 covers 7 bases. Per germline, CDR1 DFQATT and CDR2 SNEGSKA (reference sequence). The J segment lost 5 bases and the V segment lost 0 bases, leaving 9 bases of the junction unmatched. The length of the CDR3 is 15 residues.

This clonotype was observed many times. The J gene is TRBJ2-1, the V gene TRBV5-1; 7 bases map to TRBD1. The CDR3 sequence is 16 residues long. J was trimmed by 2 bases and V by 4 bases; bases with no gene match: 9. Germline V gene sequence: CDR1 SGHRS, CDR2 YFSETQ. The CDR3 reads CASSKETGVAYNEQFF. The CDR3 DNA sequence: TGCGCCAGCAGCAAAGAAACAGGGGTTGCCTACAATGAGCAGTTCTTC. The full variable domain, completed using reference TRBV5-1 and TRBJ2-1, is KAGVTQTPRYLIKTRGQQVTLSCSPISGHRSVSWYQQTPGQGLQFLFEYFSETQRNKGNFPGRFSGRQFSNSRSEMNVSTLELGDSALYLCASSKETGVAYNEQFFGPGTRLTVL.

The chain links TRBV7-2 to TRBJ2-1; D tentatively reads TRBD1 or TRBD2 (5 bases each). Germline CDR1 and CDR2: SGHTA and FQGNSA. Trimming shortened V by 10 bases and J by 1 base, and 20 bases separated the two germline ends. This CDR3 has 16 amino acids. In DNA form, the CDR3 reads TGTGCCACCAGTCTCCCCCTGGGGGTATCCTACAATGAGCAGTTCTTC. Residues: CATSLPLGVSYNEQFF.

The table lists this clonotype with a few counts. The chain uses TRBV20-1 and TRBJ2-1; 9 bases fit TRBD2. Germline trimming cut 2 bases from V and 3 bases from J; bases unmatched to any gene: 8. Germline loops: CDR1 DFQATT, CDR2 SNEGSKA (reference sequence). The CDR3 extends over 16 amino acids. CDR3 bases: TGCAGTGCTAGACTCTTAGCGGGAGTAGACTACAATGAGCAGTTCTTC. Amino acid sequence: CSARLLAGVDYNEQFF.

This chain joins TRBV4-3 and TRBJ2-5, with D unclear. This CDR3 is built from 14 residues. The V gene's germline CDR1 is LGHNA and CDR2 YSLEER. Trimming removed 3 bases at V and 5 bases at J, with 13 bases between. The CDR3 reads CASSQWGALETQYF. The DNA for the CDR3 is TGCGCCAGCAGCCAGTGGGGTGCCCTGGAGACCCAGTACTTC.

The V call is TRBV29-1, the J call TRBJ1-2; 8 positions match TRBD1. Germline CDR1 SQVTM, CDR2 ANQGSEA. V shed 7 bases and J 1 base; nucleotides not matched to a gene: 14. This CDR3 contains 16 residues. The CDR3 sequence: CSAHSLTGEDNYGYTF. Here the CDR3 DNA reads TGCAGCGCCCACTCCCTGACAGGGGAGGATAACTATGGCTACACCTTC.

This CDR3 reads CASSFVNGGSGRASYNEQFF. The CDR3 nucleotides are TGTGCCAGCAGTTTCGTAAATGGAGGTAGCGGGAGGGCCTCCTACAATGAGCAGTTCTTC. This chain links TRBV28 with TRBJ2-1; 11 bases align to TRBD2. Losses at the gene ends were 3 bases for V and 0 bases for J; bases not matched to a gene: 13. Germline values: CDR1 MDHEN, CDR2 SYDVKM. The CDR3 has 20 amino acids. Drawing the rest from reference TRBV28 and TRBJ2-1, the complete variable domain is DVKVTQSSRYLVKRTGEKVFLECVQDMDHENMFWYRQDPGLGLRLIYFSYDVKMKEKGDIPEGYSVSREKKERFSLILESASTNQTSMYLCASSFVNGGSGRASYNEQFFGPGTRLTVL.

There are many counts of this clonotype. V usage is TRBV6-2 or TRBV6-3 and J usage is TRBJ2-1; TRBD2 matches 11 bases. CDR3 length: 18 residues. The germline V gene encodes CDR1 MNHEY and CDR2 SVGEGT. With 0 bases clipped from V and 4 bases from J, the junction kept 8 bases outside the gene matches. The CDR3, as DNA: TGTGCCAGCAGTTACTCGACGCCGGGACTAGCGGTTTACAATGAGCAGTTCTTC. Protein sequence: CASSYSTPGLAVYNEQFF.